This T cell receptor (beta chain) originates from a study of T cell changes during pregnancy in multiple sclerosis. Sequencing was performed with immunoSEQ multiplex PCR; in TCRdb, only in-frame clones are kept and a portion is missing. Of 55,000 to 85,000 clones detected, less than 95% appear once; the ten largest clones hold more than 1.4%. Germline CDR1 reads LNHDA; CDR2 reads SQIVND (reference sequence). Losses at the gene ends were 4 bases for V and 5 bases for J; bases not matched to a gene: 9. The CDR3 extends over 16 amino acids. This clonotype originated in a female donor with multiple sclerosis, enrolled in a pregnancy study. This chain joins TRBV19 and TRBJ2-2; 8 bases fit TRBD1. Source: peripheral blood, taken in the third trimester of pregnancy. The CDR3 sequence is CASSSFRTGSTGELFF. The CDR3 nucleotides read TGTGCCAGTAGTAGCTTCCGGACAGGGAGTACCGGGGAGCTGTTTTTT.